The 3 T cell receptor beta chains below come from one sample, sequenced in a study of T-cell memory formation after mild COVID-19. TCRdb itself ran the 5' RACE reads through MiXCR, one entry per CDR3 protein. Of around 320,000 distinct CDR3 sequences listed, 13% to 15% are singletons. Sequences were obtained from PBMCs or a T cell subset sorted from them (not recorded which). All receptors derive from a man between 18 and 35 years old who had mild COVID-19 (a few samples of this study predate the infection). Cell type and time point are not known.

DNA for the CDR3: TGTGCCAGCAGCTTAATAGAGGCGGAGGCAGATACGCAGTATTTT. Protein: CASSLIEAEADTQYF. The V and J genes are TRBV7-9 and TRBJ2-3, with a weak D call TRBD2 (5 bases). Germline V gives CDR1 SEHNR, CDR2 FQNEAQ (reference sequence). V lost 2 bases, J lost 4 bases, and 13 bases lay in between. This CDR3 comprises 15 residues.

The table lists this clonotype with many counts. J is TRBJ2-2 and V is TRBV4-1; TRBD1 might be the D (6 bases). Trimming removed 4 bases at V and 5 bases at J, with 17 bases between. This CDR3 is built from 16 residues. Germline V gene data show CDR1 as MGHRA and CDR2 as YSYEKL. This chain's CDR3 is CASSLNGGGLTGELFF. Written as DNA, the CDR3 is TGCGCCAGCAGCCTCAACGGTGGGGGCTTGACCGGGGAGCTGTTTTTT.

There are a few counts of this clonotype. The rearrangement uses TRBV5-1 and TRBJ2-7; 10 bases agree with TRBD1. V lost 1 base to trimming and J lost 6 bases; unmatched junction nucleotides: 7. The germline CDR1 and CDR2 sequences are SGHRS and YFSETQ. The CDR3 consists of 15 residues. The CDR3 DNA follows: TGCGCCAGCAGCTTGCCGGGGACAGGGGACGGCGAGCAGTACTTC. Residues: CASSLPGTGDGEQYF.